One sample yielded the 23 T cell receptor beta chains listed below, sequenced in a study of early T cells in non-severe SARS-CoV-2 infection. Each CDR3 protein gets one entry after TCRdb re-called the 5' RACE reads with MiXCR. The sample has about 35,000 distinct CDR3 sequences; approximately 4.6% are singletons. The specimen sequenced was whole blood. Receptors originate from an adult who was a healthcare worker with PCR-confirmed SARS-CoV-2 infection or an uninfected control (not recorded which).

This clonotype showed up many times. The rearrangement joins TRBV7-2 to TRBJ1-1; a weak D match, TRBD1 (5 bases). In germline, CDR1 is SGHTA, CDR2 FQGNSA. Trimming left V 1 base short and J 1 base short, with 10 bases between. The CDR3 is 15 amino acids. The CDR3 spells CASSLGGRKNTEAFF. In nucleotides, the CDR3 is TGTGCCAGCAGCTTAGGGGGCAGAAAGAACACTGAAGCTTTCTTT.

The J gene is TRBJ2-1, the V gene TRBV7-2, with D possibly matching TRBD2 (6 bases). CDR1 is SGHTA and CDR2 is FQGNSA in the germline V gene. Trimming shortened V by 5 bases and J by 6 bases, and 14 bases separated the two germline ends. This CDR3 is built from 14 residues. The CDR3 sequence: CASSPNGGFNEQFF. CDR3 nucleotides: TGTGCCAGCAGCCCTAACGGGGGTTTCAATGAGCAGTTCTTC.

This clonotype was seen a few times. CDR3 loop: CASSEGVRSPLHF. The CDR3 DNA follows: TGTGCCAGCAGTGAGGGGGTCAGGTCACCCCTCCACTTT. V gene TRBV6-1 combines with J gene TRBJ1-6; maybe TRBD1 (5 bases). The CDR3 length is 13 residues. V was shortened by 3 bases and J by 10 bases, with 10 bases between the two germline ends. Looked up from germline, CDR1 is MNHNS and CDR2 is SASEGT.

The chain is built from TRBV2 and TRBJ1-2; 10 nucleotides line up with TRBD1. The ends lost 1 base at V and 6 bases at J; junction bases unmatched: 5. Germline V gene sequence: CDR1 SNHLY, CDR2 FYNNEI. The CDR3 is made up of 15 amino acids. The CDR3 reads CASSEVRGTGDGYTF. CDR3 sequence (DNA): TGTGCCAGCAGTGAAGTCCGGGGGACAGGGGATGGCTACACCTTC.

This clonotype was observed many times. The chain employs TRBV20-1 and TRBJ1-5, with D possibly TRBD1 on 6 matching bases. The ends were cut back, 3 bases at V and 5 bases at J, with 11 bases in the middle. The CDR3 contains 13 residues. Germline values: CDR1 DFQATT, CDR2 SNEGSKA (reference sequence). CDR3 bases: TGCAGTGCTAGGGCCAGGGGTTATCAGCCCCAGCATTTT. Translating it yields CSARARGYQPQHF.

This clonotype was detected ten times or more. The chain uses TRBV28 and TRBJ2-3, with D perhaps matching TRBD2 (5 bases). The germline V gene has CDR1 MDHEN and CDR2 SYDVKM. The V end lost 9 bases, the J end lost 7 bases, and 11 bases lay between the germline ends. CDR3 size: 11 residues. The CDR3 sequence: CASISDYTQYF. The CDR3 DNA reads TGTGCCAGTATTTCGGACTATACGCAGTATTTT.

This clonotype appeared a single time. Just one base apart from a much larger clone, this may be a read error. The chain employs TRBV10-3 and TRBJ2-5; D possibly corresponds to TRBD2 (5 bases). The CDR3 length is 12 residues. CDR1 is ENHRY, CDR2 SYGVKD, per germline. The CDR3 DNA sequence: TGTGCCACCCGAGAGGTCGGGGAGATCCAGTACTTC. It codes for CATREVGEIQYF.

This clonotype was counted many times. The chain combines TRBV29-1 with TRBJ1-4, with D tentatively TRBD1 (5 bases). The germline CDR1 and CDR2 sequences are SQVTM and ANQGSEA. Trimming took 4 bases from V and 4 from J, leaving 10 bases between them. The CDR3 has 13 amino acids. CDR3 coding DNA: TGCAGCGTTGGTAGGGGATTTAATGAAAAACTGTTTTTT. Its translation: CSVGRGFNEKLFF.

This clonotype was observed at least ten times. CDR3: CATSGRGNTEAFF. CDR3 coding DNA: TGTGCCACCAGTGGAAGGGGGAACACTGAAGCTTTCTTT. V usage is TRBV24-1 and J usage is TRBJ1-1, with D possibly TRBD1 on 5 matching bases. Trimming removed 5 bases at V and 1 base at J, with 7 bases between. The CDR3 is 13 amino acids. The V gene's germline CDR1 is KGHDR and CDR2 SFDVKD.

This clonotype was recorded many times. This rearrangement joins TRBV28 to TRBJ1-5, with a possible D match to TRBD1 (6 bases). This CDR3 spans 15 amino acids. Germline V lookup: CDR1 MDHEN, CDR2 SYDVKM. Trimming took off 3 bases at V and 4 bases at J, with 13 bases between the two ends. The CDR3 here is CASSFSGARNQPQHF. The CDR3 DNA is TGTGCCAGCAGTTTTTCAGGGGCAAGGAATCAGCCCCAGCATTTT. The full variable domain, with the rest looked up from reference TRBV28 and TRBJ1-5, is DVKVTQSSRYLVKRTGEKVFLECVQDMDHENMFWYRQDPGLGLRLIYFSYDVKMKEKGDIPEGYSVSREKKERFSLILESASTNQTSMYLCASSFSGARNQPQHFGDGTRLSIL.

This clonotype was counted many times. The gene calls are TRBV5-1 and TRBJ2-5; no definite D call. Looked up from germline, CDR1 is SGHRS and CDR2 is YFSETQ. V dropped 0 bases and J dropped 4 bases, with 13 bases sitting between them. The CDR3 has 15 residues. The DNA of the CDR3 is TGCGCCAGCAGCTTGGTTTTTACCCCTCCAGAGACCCAGTACTTC. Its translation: CASSLVFTPPETQYF. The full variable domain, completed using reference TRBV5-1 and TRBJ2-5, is KAGVTQTPRYLIKTRGQQVTLSCSPISGHRSVSWYQQTPGQGLQFLFEYFSETQRNKGNFPGRFSGRQFSNSRSEMNVSTLELGDSALYLCASSLVFTPPETQYFGPGTRLLVL.

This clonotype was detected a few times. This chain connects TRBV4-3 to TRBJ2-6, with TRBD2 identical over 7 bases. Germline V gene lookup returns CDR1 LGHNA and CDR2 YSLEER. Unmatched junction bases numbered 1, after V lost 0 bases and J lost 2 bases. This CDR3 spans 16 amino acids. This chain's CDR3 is CASSQDGGAGANVLTF. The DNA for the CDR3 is TGCGCCAGCAGCCAAGATGGGGGGGCTGGGGCCAACGTCCTGACTTTC.

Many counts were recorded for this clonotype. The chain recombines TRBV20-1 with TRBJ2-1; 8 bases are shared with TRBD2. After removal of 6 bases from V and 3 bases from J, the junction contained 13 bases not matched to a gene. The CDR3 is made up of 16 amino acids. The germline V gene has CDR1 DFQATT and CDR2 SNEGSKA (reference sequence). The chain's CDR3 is CSARPGGAQFYNEQFF. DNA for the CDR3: TGCAGTGCAAGACCCGGGGGGGCCCAATTCTACAATGAGCAGTTCTTC.

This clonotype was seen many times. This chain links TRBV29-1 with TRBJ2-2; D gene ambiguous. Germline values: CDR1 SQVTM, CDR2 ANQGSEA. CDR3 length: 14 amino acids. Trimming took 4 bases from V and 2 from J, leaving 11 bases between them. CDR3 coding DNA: TGCAGCGTTGCCTTCGGGCCTAACACCGGGGAGCTGTTTTTT. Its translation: CSVAFGPNTGELFF.

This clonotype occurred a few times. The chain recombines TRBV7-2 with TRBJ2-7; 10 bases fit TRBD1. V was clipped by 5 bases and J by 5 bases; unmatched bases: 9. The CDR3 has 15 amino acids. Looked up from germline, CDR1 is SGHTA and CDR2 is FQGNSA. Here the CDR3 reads CASSTRQGALNEQYF. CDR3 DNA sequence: TGTGCCAGCAGCACCCGACAGGGGGCATTGAACGAGCAGTACTTC.

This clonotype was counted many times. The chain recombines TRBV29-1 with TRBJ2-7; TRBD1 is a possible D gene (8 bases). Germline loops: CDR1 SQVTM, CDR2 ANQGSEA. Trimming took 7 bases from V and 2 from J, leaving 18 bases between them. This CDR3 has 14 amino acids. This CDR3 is CSGASGTGPYEQYF. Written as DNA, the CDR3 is TGCAGCGGGGCAAGCGGGACAGGTCCCTACGAGCAGTACTTC.

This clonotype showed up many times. The CDR3 region is CASSLGQGGAPLHF. CDR3 nucleotides: TGTGCCAGCAGTTTAGGGCAGGGTGGAGCACCCCTCCACTTT. The J gene is TRBJ1-6, the V gene TRBV28; tentatively, D is TRBD1 (5 bases). The CDR3 spans 14 residues. Germline V gene lookup returns CDR1 MDHEN and CDR2 SYDVKM. Deletions cut 2 bases from V and 11 bases from J, with 13 bases between.

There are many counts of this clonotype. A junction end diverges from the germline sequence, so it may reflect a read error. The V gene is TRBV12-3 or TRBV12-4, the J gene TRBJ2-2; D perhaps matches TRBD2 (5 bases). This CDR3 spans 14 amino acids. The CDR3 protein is CASSLRTNTGELFF. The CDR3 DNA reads TGTGCCAGCAGTTTAAGGACCAACACCGGGGAGCTTTTTTTT.

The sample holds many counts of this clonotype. The CDR3 loop is CASSIGGNTGELFF. Here the CDR3 DNA reads TGTGCCAGCTCGATCGGGGGGAACACCGGGGAGCTGTTTTTT. This chain uses TRBV18 with TRBJ2-2; possible D gene TRBD2, 6 bases. This CDR3 is 14 amino acids long. V lost 6 bases, J lost 1 base, and 9 bases lay in between. Per the germline V gene, CDR1 is KGHSH and CDR2 is LQKENI.

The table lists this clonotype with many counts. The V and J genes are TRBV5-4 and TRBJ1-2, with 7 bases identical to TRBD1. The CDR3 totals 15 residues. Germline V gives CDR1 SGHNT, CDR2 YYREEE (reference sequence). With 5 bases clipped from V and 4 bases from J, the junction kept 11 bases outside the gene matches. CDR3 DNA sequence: TGTGCCAGCAGTCCAGGGGACAGACCCTTCTATGGCTACACCTTC. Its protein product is CASSPGDRPFYGYTF.

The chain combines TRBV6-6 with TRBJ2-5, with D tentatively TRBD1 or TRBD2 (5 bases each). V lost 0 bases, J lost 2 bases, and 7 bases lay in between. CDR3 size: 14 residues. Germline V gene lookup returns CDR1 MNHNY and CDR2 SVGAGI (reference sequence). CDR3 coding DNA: TGTGCCAGCAGTTACTCGAGGGGACAAGAGACCCAGTACTTC. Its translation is CASSYSRGQETQYF.

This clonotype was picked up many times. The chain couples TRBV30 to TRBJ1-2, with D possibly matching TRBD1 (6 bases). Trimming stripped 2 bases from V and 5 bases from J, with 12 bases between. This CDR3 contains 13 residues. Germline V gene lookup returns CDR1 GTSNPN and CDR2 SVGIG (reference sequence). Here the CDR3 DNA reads TGTGCCTGGAGTTCAACAGGGTGGTATGGCTACACCTTC. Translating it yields CAWSSTGWYGYTF. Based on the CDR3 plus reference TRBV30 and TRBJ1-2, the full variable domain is SQTIHQWPATLVQPVGSPLSLECTVEGTSNPNLYWYRQAAGRGLQLLFYSVGIGQISSEVPQNLSASRPQDRQFILSSKKLLLSDSGFYLCAWSSTGWYGYTFGSGTRLTVV.

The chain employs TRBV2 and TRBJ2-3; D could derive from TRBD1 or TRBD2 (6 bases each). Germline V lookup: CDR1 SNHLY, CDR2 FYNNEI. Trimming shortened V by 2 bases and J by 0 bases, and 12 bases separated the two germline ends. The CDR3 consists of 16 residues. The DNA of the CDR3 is TGTGCCAGCAGTGAAAGGGGGGCCATTAGCACAGATACGCAGTATTTT. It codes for CASSERGAISTDTQYF. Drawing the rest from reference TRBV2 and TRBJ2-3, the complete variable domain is EPEVTQTPSHQVTQMGQEVILRCVPISNHLYFYWYRQILGQKVEFLVSFYNNEISEKSEIFDDQFSVERPDGSNFTLKIRSTKLEDSAMYFCASSERGAISTDTQYFGPGTRLTVL.